The sequence of this T cell receptor beta chain was determined in a study of early T cells in non-severe SARS-CoV-2 infection. Study summary: Sequencing of bulk RNA from unsorted whole blood was done, without chain pairing.

Each cDNA molecule carried a unique molecular identifier. TCRdb re-called the 5' RACE reads with MiXCR, one entry per CDR3 protein. The sample shows about 50,000 distinct CDR3 sequences, 8% to 13% of them seen only once. This clonotype was counted many times. The CDR3 has 13 residues. Trimming took off 0 bases at V and 8 bases at J, with 13 bases between the two ends. Per germline, CDR1 DFQATT and CDR2 SNEGSKA (reference sequence). The sequence came from an adult who was a healthcare worker with PCR-confirmed SARS-CoV-2 infection or an uninfected control (not recorded which). The V and J genes are TRBV20-1 and TRBJ1-2; D gene uncertain. The sample consisted of whole blood. The CDR3 is CSARDRGSGGYTF. The CDR3 nucleotides are TGCAGTGCTAGAGATCGAGGCTCCGGGGGCTACACCTTC.